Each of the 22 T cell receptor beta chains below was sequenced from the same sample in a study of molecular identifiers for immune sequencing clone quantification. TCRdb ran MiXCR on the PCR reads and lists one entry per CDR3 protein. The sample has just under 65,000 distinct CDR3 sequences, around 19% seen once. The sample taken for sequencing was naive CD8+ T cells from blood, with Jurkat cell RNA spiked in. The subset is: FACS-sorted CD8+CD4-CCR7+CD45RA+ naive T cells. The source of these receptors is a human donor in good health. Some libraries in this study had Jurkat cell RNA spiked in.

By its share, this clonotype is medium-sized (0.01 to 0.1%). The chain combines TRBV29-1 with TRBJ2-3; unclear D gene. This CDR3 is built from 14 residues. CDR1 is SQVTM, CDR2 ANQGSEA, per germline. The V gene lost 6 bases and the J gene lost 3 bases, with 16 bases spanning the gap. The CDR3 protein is CSVEFLGVTDTQYF. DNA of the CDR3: TGCAGCGTCGAGTTTCTTGGGGTTACAGATACGCAGTATTTT.

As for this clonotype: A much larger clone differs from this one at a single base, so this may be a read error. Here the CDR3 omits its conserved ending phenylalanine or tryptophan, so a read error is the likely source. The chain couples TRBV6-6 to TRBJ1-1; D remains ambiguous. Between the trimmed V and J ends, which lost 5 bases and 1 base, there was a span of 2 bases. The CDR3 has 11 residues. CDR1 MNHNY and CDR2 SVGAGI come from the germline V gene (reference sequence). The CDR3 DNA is TGTGCCAGCAGTGAGAACACTGAAGCTTTCTCT. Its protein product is CASSENTEAFS.

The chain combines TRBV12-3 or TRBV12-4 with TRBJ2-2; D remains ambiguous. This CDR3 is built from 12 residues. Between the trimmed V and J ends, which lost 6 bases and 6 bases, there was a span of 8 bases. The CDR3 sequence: CASRVSAGELFF. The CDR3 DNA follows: TGTGCCAGCAGGGTTTCTGCCGGGGAGCTGTTTTTT.

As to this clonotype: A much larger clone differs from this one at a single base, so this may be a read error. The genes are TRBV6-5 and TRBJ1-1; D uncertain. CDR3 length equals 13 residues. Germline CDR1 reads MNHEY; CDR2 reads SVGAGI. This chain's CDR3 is CASSYGENTVAFF. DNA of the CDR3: TGTGCCAGCAGTTACGGAGAGAACACTGTAGCTTTCTTT.

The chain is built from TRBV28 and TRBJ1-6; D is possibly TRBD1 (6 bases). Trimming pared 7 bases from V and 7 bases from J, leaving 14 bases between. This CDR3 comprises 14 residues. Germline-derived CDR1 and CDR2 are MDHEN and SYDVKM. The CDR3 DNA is TGTGCCAGCATTTTTCAGGGGATCAATTCACCCCTCCACTTT. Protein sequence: CASIFQGINSPLHF.

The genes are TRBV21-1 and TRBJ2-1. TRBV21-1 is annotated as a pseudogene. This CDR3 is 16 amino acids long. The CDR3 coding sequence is TGTGCCAGCAGCACGTGGCTTACCGACAACTACAATGAGCAGTTCTTC. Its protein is CASSTWLTDNYNEQFF.

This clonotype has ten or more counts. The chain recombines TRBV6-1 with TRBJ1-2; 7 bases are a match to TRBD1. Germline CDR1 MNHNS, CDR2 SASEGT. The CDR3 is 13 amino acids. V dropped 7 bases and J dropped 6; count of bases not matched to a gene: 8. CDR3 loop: CASNLRGPHGYTF. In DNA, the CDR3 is TGTGCCAGCAACTTAAGGGGGCCCCATGGCTACACCTTC.

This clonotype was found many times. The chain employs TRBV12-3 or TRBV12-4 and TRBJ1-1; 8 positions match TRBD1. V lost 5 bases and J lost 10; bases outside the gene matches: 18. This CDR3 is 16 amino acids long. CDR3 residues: CASSPVVGTGFGGAFF. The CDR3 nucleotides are TGTGCCAGCAGTCCCGTCGTGGGGACAGGTTTCGGCGGAGCTTTCTTT.

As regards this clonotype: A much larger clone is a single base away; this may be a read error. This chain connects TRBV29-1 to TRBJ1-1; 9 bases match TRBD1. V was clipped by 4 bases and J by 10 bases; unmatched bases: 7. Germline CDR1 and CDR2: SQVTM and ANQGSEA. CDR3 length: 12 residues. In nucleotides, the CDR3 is TGCAGCGTTGCCGGGACAGGGATGGGAGCTTTCTTT. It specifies CSVAGTGMGAFF.

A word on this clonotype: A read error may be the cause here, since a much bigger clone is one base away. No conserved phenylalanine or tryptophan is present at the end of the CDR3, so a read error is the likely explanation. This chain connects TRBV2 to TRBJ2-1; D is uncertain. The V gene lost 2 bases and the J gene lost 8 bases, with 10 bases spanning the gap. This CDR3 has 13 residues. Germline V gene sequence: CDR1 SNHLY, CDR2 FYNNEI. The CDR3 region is CASSEQRVDEQFL. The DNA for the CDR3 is TGTGCCAGCAGTGAACAAAGGGTAGATGAGCAGTTCCTC.

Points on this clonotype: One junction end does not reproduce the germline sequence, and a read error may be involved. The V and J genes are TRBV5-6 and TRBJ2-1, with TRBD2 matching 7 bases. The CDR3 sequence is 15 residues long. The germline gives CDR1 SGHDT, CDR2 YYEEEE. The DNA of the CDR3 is TGTGCCGGCAGCCCAAGGCCGAGCGGGATTGATGAGCAGTTCTTC. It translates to CAGSPRPSGIDEQFF.

The CDR3 protein is CASSAVGDGYEQYF. The CDR3 region has the DNA TGTGCCAGCAGCGCAGTAGGAGACGGGTACGAGCAGTACTTC. V gene TRBV9 combines with J gene TRBJ2-7, with D unresolved. Trimming shortened V by 3 bases and J by 4 bases, and 14 bases separated the two germline ends. Germline CDR1 reads SGDLS; CDR2 reads YYNGEE. This CDR3 has 14 residues.

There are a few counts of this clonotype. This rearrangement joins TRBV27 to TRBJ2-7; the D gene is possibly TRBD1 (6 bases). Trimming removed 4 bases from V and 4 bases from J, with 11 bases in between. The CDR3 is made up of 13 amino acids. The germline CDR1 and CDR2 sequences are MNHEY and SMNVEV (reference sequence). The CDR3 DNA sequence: TGTGCCAGCAGTTATTTCAGGGGATACGAGCAGTACTTC. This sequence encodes CASSYFRGYEQYF.

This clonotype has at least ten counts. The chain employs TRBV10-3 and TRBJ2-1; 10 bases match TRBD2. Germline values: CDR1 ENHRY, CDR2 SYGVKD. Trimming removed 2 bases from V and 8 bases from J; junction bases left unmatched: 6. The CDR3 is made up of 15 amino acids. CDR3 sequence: CAISEELAGRYEQFF. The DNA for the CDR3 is TGTGCCATCAGTGAGGAACTAGCGGGAAGGTATGAGCAGTTCTTC.

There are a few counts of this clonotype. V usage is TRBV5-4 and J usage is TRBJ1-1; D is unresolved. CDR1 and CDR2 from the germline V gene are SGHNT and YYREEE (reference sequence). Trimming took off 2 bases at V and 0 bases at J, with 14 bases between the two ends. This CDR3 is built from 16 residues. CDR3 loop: CASSLDWSFLNTEAFF. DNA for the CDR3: TGTGCCAGCAGCTTAGATTGGTCGTTCCTGAACACTGAAGCTTTCTTT.

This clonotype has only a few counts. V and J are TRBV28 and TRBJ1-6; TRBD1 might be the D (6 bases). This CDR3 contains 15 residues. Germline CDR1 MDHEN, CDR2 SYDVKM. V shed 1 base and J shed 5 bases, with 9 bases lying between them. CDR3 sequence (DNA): TGTGCCAGCAGTTTATTACAGGGAGATAATTCACCCCTCCACTTT. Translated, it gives CASSLLQGDNSPLHF.

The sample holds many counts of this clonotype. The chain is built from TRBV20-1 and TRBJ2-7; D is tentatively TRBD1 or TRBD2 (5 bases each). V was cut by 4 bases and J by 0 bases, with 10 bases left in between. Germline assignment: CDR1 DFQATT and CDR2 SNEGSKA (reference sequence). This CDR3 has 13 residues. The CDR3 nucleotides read TGCAGTGCTAAGGGACGGGACTCCTACGAGCAGTACTTC. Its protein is CSAKGRDSYEQYF.

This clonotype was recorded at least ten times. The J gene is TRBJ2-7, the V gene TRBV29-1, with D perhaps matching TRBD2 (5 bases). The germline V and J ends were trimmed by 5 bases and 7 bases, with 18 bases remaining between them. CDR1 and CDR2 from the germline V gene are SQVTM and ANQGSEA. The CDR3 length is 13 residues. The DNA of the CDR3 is TGCAGCGTTCTGCCGGAGGCAGGCGAGGAGCAGTACTTC. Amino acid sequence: CSVLPEAGEEQYF.

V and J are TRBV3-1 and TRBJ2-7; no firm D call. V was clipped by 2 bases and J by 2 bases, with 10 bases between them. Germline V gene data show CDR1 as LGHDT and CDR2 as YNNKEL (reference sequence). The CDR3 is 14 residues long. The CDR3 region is CASSQSSWAYEQYF. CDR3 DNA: TGTGCCAGCAGCCAAAGTAGTTGGGCCTACGAGCAGTACTTC.

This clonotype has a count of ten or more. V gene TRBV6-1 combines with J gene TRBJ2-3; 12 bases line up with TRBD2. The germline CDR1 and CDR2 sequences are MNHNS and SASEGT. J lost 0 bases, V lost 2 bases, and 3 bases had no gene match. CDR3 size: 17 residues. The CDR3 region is CASSEWTSGISTDTQYF. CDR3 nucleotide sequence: TGTGCCAGCAGTGAATGGACTAGCGGGATAAGCACAGATACGCAGTATTTT.

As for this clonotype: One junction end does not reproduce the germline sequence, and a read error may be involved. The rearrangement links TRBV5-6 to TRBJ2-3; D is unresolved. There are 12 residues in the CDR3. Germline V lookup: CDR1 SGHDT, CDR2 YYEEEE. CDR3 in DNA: TGTACCAGCAGCTTGGCGCTGGATACGCAGTATTTT. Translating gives CTSSLALDTQYF.

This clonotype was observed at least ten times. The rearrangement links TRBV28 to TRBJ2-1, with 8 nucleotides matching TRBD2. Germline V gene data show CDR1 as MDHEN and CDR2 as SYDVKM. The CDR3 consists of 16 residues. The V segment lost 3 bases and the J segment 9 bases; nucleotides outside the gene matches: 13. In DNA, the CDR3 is TGTGCCAGCAGTTTTAGCCTCGGACTAGCTCTTTTTGAGCAGTTCTTC. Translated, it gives CASSFSLGLALFEQFF.